This T cell receptor beta chain was captured in a study of regulatory T cells in long-lasting Graves disease. Building of the TCR beta libraries involved iRepertoire HTBI primers and Arm-PCR of CDR3 regions. TCRdb called the multiplex PCR reads again in MiXCR, with one record for every CDR3 protein. The repertoire has a few hundred thousand distinct CDR3 sequences, approximately 23% of them found once; the top ten carry around a quarter. Time point given: persistent/refractory GD, antithyroid drugs over 5 years with positive TRAb. Making the TCR library involved RNA that had been extracted from PBMCs. The CDR3 has 15 residues. V lost 3 bases to trimming and J lost 7 bases, with 16 bases between them. Germline CDR1 LNHDA, CDR2 SQIVND (reference sequence).

This receptor was taken from a woman aged 40 to 50 with Graves disease. Sequences were derived from peripheral blood mononuclear cells (PBMCs), sampled when the disease was refractory, from a patient treated with antithyroid drugs. The rearrangement uses TRBV19 and TRBJ1-5; D possibly corresponds to TRBD1 (5 bases). CDR3 in DNA: TGTGCCAGTAGTATCGCTCAGGGACTGAGACAGCCCCAGCATTTT. The encoded protein is CASSIAQGLRQPQHF.